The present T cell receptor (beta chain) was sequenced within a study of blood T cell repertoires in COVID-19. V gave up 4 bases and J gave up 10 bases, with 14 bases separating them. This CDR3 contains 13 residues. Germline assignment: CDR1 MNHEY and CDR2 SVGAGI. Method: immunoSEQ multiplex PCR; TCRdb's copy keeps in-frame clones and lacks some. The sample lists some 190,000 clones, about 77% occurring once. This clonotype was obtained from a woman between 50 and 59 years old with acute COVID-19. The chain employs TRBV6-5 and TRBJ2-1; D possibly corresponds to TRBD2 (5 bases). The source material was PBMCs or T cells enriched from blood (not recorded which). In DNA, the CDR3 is TGTGCCAGCAGTTTCGCTACGACGGGGGAGCAGTTCTTC. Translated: CASSFATTGEQFF.